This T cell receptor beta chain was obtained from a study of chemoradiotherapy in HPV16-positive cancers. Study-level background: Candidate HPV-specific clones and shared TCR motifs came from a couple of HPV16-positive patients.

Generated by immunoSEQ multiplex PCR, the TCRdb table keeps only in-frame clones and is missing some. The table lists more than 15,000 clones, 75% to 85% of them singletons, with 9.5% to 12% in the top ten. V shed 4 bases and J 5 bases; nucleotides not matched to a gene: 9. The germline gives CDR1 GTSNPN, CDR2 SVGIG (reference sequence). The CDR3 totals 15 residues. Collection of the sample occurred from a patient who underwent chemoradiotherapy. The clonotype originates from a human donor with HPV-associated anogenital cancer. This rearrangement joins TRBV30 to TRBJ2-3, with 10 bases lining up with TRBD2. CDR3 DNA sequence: TGTGCCTGGACTAGGCCTAGCGGGGGCCGAGATACGCAGTATTTT. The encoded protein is CAWTRPSGGRDTQYF.